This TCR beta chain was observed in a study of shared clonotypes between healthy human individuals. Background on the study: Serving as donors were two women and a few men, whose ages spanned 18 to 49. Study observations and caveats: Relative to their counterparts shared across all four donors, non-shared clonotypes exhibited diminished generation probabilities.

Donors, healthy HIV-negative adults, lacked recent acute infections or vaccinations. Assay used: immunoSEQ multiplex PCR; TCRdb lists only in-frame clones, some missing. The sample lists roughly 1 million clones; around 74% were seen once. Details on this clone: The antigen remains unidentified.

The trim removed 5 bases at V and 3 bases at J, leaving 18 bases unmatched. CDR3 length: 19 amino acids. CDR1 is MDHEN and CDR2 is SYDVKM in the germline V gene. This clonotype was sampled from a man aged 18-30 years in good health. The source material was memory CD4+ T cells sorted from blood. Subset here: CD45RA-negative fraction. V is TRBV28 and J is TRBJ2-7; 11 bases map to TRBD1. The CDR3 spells CASSLTRGTGGSKVYEQYF. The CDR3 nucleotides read TGTGCCAGCAGTCTCACAAGGGGGACAGGGGGGTCAAAGGTCTACGAGCAGTACTTC.